These T cell receptor beta chains were read from a single sample in a study of beta chain features in type 1 diabetes. Sequencing was performed with immunoSEQ multiplex PCR; in TCRdb, only in-frame clones are kept and a portion is missing. The sample lists 550,000 to 850,000 clones, roughly 13% seen once, with around 0.022% in the top ten. Material: naive CD4+ T cells from blood. These receptors were taken from a man between 18 and 29 years old with type 1 diabetes. Both conserved end residues are part of each CDR3. The order of the fields is clone size, V gene, J gene, D gene, CDR3 protein, CDR3 DNA. D genes are given only for firm matches. Expanded clones get a size class; other rows say once, few or many, or leave the size out.

size: few
V: TRBV5-4
J: TRBJ1-1
D: .
CDR3: CASSRVDGRNTEAFF
DNA: TGTGCCAGCAGCAGGGTCGATGGACGAAACACTGAAGCTTTCTTT

size: .
V: TRBV28
J: TRBJ1-5
D: .
CDR3: CASSRTTGLQPQHF
DNA: TGTGCCAGCAGTCGTACGACAGGACTGCAGCCCCAGCATTTT

size: few
V: TRBV7-8
J: TRBJ1-2
D: .
CDR3: CASSLLGTTDLYGYTF
DNA: TGTGCCAGCAGCCTCCTGGGGACGACGGACCTCTATGGCTACACCTTC

size: .
V: TRBV27
J: TRBJ1-1
D: .
CDR3: CASSPTEYLNTEAFF
DNA: TGTGCCAGCAGTCCTACAGAGTACCTGAACACTGAAGCTTTCTTT

size: .
V: TRBV7-2
J: TRBJ2-5
D: .
CDR3: CASSLMAETQYF
DNA: TGTGCCAGCAGCCTGATGGCAGAGACCCAGTACTTC

size: few
V: TRBV19
J: TRBJ2-7
D: .
CDR3: CASSMDRGSGGSYEQYF
DNA: TGTGCCAGTAGCATGGACAGGGGTAGCGGGGGCTCCTACGAGCAGTACTTC

size: .
V: TRBV18
J: TRBJ1-1
D: TRBD1
CDR3: CASSPDSQGVTEAFF
DNA: TGTGCCAGCTCACCCGATTCACAGGGGGTCACTGAAGCTTTCTTT

size: few
V: TRBV9
J: TRBJ2-3
D: .
CDR3: CASSVAGAVDTQYF
DNA: TGTGCCAGCAGCGTAGCAGGGGCGGTAGATACGCAGTATTTT

size: few
V: TRBV9
J: TRBJ2-7
D: .
CDR3: CASSVSAGNYEQYF
DNA: TGTGCCAGCAGCGTAAGCGCCGGGAACTACGAGCAGTACTTC

size: few
V: TRBV7-2
J: TRBJ1-2
D: .
CDR3: CASSLVRGQAGYTF
DNA: TGTGCCAGCAGCTTAGTACGCGGGCAGGCAGGCTACACCTTC

size: few
V: TRBV28
J: TRBJ2-7
D: .
CDR3: CASSSPMTEQYF
DNA: TGTGCCAGCAGTTCACCGATGACCGAGCAGTACTTC

size: few
V: TRBV4-1
J: TRBJ1-5
D: .
CDR3: CASSPLQESNQPQHF
DNA: TGCGCCAGCAGCCCTCTACAGGAGAGCAATCAGCCCCAGCATTTT

size: few
V: TRBV6-1
J: TRBJ1-6
D: TRBD1
CDR3: CASSEAQGNSPLHF
DNA: TGTGCCAGCAGTGAAGCACAGGGGAATTCACCCCTCCACTTT

size: .
V: TRBV5-1
J: TRBJ1-1
D: .
CDR3: CASSYGDNTEAFF
DNA: TGCGCCAGCAGCTACGGGGACAACACTGAAGCTTTCTTT

size: .
V: TRBV18
J: TRBJ1-1
D: .
CDR3: CASSPPSTGADTEAFF
DNA: TGTGCCAGCTCACCACCTTCGACGGGGGCGGACACTGAAGCTTTCTTT

size: .
V: TRBV27
J: TRBJ1-2
D: TRBD1
CDR3: CASGQYPTGANYGYTF
DNA: TGTGCCAGCGGCCAATATCCGACAGGGGCTAACTATGGCTACACCTTC

size: .
V: TRBV7-3
J: TRBJ2-1
D: .
CDR3: CASSLILGNEQFF
DNA: TGTGCCAGCAGCTTAATTCTTGGCAATGAGCAGTTCTTC

size: .
V: TRBV5-6
J: TRBJ2-1
D: .
CDR3: CASSPGRGLMYNEQFF
DNA: TGTGCCAGCAGCCCCGGTAGAGGGTTGATGTACAATGAGCAGTTCTTC

size: .
V: TRBV19
J: TRBJ1-2
D: TRBD1
CDR3: CASSPLPGQGILYSDGYTF
DNA: TGTGCCAGTAGTCCTCTACCGGGACAGGGCATCCTTTATAGCGATGGCTACACCTTC

size: .
V: TRBV4-1
J: TRBJ2-1
D: TRBD1
CDR3: CASSQDRDRVRQFF
DNA: TGCGCCAGCAGCCAAGACAGAGACAGGGTCAGGCAGTTCTTC

size: few
V: TRBV28
J: TRBJ2-7
D: .
CDR3: CARTAPGAEQYF
DNA: TGTGCCAGGACCGCGCCCGGTGCCGAGCAGTACTTC

size: few
V: TRBV14
J: TRBJ2-2
D: TRBD1
CDR3: CASSLRTGVNTGELFF
DNA: TGTGCCAGCAGCTTACGGACAGGAGTGAACACCGGGGAGCTGTTTTTT

size: few
V: TRBV5-4
J: TRBJ2-7
D: TRBD1
CDR3: CASSLTGGTYEQYF
DNA: TGTGCCAGCAGCTTAACAGGGGGCACCTACGAGCAGTACTTC

size: .
V: TRBV29-1
J: TRBJ1-1
D: .
CDR3: CSVQTGFMNTEAFF
DNA: TGCAGCGTACAAACAGGTTTCATGAACACTGAAGCTTTCTTT

size: .
V: TRBV4-1
J: TRBJ2-1
D: .
CDR3: CASSRGDEQFF
DNA: TGCGCCAGCAGCCGAGGGGATGAGCAGTTCTTC

size: .
V: TRBV6-5
J: TRBJ2-7
D: TRBD1
CDR3: CASSYSGDRAYEQYF
DNA: TGTGCCAGCAGTTACTCTGGGGACAGGGCCTACGAGCAGTACTTC

size: .
V: TRBV10-2
J: TRBJ1-5
D: .
CDR3: CASSESVSNQPQHF
DNA: TGCGCCAGCAGTGAATCAGTCAGCAATCAGCCCCAGCATTTT

size: .
V: TRBV7-2
J: TRBJ1-6
D: .
CDR3: CASSLRAAYGDSPLHF
DNA: TGTGCCAGCAGCTTAAGGGCAGCCTACGGAGATTCACCCCTCCACTTT

size: many
V: TRBV30
J: TRBJ1-3
D: .
CDR3: CAWSAGNTIYF
DNA: TGTGCCTGGAGTGCTGGAAACACCATATATTTT

size: .
V: TRBV7-9
J: TRBJ1-1
D: .
CDR3: CASSLDGMENTEAFF
DNA: TGTGCCAGCAGCCTCGATGGGATGGAGAACACTGAAGCTTTCTTT

size: .
V: TRBV28
J: TRBJ2-6
D: .
CDR3: CASSFKANVLTF
DNA: TGTGCCAGCAGTTTTAAGGCCAACGTCCTGACTTTC

size: .
V: TRBV30
J: TRBJ1-1
D: .
CDR3: CAWMGGYTEAFF
DNA: TGTGCCTGGATGGGGGGCTACACTGAAGCTTTCTTT

size: few
V: TRBV6-6
J: TRBJ1-2
D: .
CDR3: CASTPRTDLGNYGYTF
DNA: TGTGCCAGCACTCCCCGGACGGACCTAGGAAACTATGGCTACACCTTC

size: .
V: TRBV5-4
J: TRBJ2-7
D: .
CDR3: CASSLAGLAVYEQYF
DNA: TGTGCCAGCAGCTTGGCCGGGCTCGCTGTTTACGAGCAGTACTTC

size: .
V: TRBV29-1
J: TRBJ1-1
D: .
CDR3: CSVEHNTEAFF
DNA: TGCAGCGTTGAGCATAACACTGAAGCTTTCTTT

size: .
V: TRBV5-1
J: TRBJ2-7
D: .
CDR3: CASSLMGSYEQYF
DNA: TGCGCCAGCAGCTTGATGGGCTCCTACGAGCAGTACTTC

size: .
V: TRBV5-1
J: TRBJ2-5
D: TRBD1
CDR3: CASSTRTGWETQYF
DNA: TGCGCCAGCAGCACTCGGACAGGGTGGGAGACCCAGTACTTC

size: .
V: TRBV10-3
J: TRBJ2-1
D: .
CDR3: CAISPGELNNEQFF
DNA: TGTGCCATCAGTCCGGGGGAGCTAAACAATGAGCAGTTCTTC

size: .
V: TRBV19
J: TRBJ1-2
D: .
CDR3: CASMANYGYTF
DNA: TGTGCCAGTATGGCTAACTATGGCTACACCTTC

size: .
V: TRBV2
J: TRBJ1-4
D: .
CDR3: CASSDQGRAEKLFF
DNA: TGTGCCAGCAGTGATCAGGGGCGAGCTGAAAAACTGTTTTTT

size: .
V: TRBV18
J: TRBJ1-1
D: .
CDR3: CASSPTQGNTEAFF
DNA: TGTGCCAGCTCGCCTACACAGGGGAACACTGAAGCTTTCTTT

size: .
V: TRBV28
J: TRBJ2-7
D: .
CDR3: CASTSSTYEQYF
DNA: TGTGCCAGCACCTCCTCAACCTACGAGCAGTACTTC

size: .
V: TRBV7-6
J: TRBJ1-6
D: .
CDR3: CASSLRQAHSPLHF
DNA: TGTGCCAGCAGCTTACGGCAGGCCCATTCACCCCTCCACTTT

size: few
V: TRBV10-3
J: TRBJ1-2
D: .
CDR3: CASRREQANYGYTF
DNA: TGTGCCAGCCGGCGGGAGCAAGCTAACTATGGCTACACCTTC

size: .
V: TRBV2
J: TRBJ1-1
D: .
CDR3: CASSPEFLGVVTEAFF
DNA: TGTGCCAGCAGTCCTGAATTTCTAGGGGTGGTCACTGAAGCTTTCTTT

size: .
V: TRBV2
J: TRBJ2-7
D: .
CDR3: CASSDRPGPTWIF
DNA: TGTGCCAGCAGTGACCGTCCGGGGCCTACTTGGATCTTC